The T cell receptor beta chain under discussion was sequenced for a study of identical twins. Study conclusions and caveats: There is a chance that invariant MAIT and iNKT cells partially muddied zero-insertion analyses. With abundant cord blood beta clonotypes, insertions were fewer; memory repertoires showed no such pattern.

Concerning this clonotype: Its specificity is not known.

TCRdb re-called the 5' RACE reads with MiXCR, one entry per CDR3 protein. The sample includes approximately 470,000 distinct CDR3 sequences, 14% of them seen just once. These same records also appear under a second study, on yellow fever vaccine responses in identical twins.

The sample was CD4+ T cells sorted from blood. The sequence was obtained from a woman aged 18-35 years in good health.

CDR3 DNA: TGTGCCAGCAGTGAAGGGGGGGTAAAGCAGTACTTC. It yields the protein CASSEGGVKQYF. The chain has TRBV6-1 and TRBJ2-7; maybe TRBD2 (6 bases). The germline CDR1 and CDR2 sequences are MNHNS and SASEGT. CDR3 length: 12 amino acids. V was pared by 1 base and J by 8 bases, with 9 bases between.